Listed below are T cell receptor beta chains from one sample, sequenced in a study of CD8 T cells in Susac syndrome. TCRdb processed the immunoSEQ multiplex PCR reads anew with MiXCR; each CDR3 protein has one entry. The sample consists of about 300,000 distinct CDR3 sequences, around 91% of them appearing once. Specimen: CD8+ T cells from PBMCs. These TCRs come from a human donor with multiple sclerosis. The CDR3 runs from the conserved cysteine through the conserved F or W. The order of the fields is V gene, CDR3 length, D gene, clone size, J gene, CDR3 protein, CDR3 DNA. The D gene is left open where the match is weak. A clone size is listed for some rows: how often the clone was seen (once, few, many), or a class if it is expanded.

>TRBV3-1|15|-|once|TRBJ2-1
CASSQDAATGGEQFF
TGTGCCAGCAGCCAAGATGCTGCGACAGGAGGTGAGCAGTTCTTC
>TRBV14|13|-|-|TRBJ2-1
CASSQAGDNEQFF
TGTGCCAGCAGCCAAGCGGGGGACAATGAGCAGTTCTTC
>TRBV9|15|TRBD2|-|TRBJ2-1
CASSVSGTSYNEQFF
TGTGCCAGCAGCGTTAGCGGGACCTCCTACAATGAGCAGTTCTTC
>TRBV12-3/TRBV12-4|17|TRBD2|-|TRBJ2-4
CASSLFLAGNAKNIQYF
TGTGCCAGCAGTTTATTCCTAGCGGGAAACGCCAAAAACATTCAGTACTTC
>TRBV12-3/TRBV12-4|13|TRBD1|-|TRBJ2-7
CASSSDRSYEQYF
TGTGCCAGCAGTTCGGACAGGTCCTACGAGCAGTACTTC
>TRBV29-1|14|TRBD2|-|TRBJ2-7
CSVEEGRGDYEQYF
TGCAGCGTTGAAGAAGGGCGGGGGGATTACGAGCAGTACTTC
>TRBV15|14|-|-|TRBJ2-2
CATSRALDTGELFF
TGTGCCACCAGCAGGGCCTTAGACACCGGGGAGCTGTTTTTT
>TRBV11-2|15|TRBD2|-|TRBJ2-1
CASSSTSGDYNEQFF
TGTGCCAGCAGTTCGACTAGCGGTGACTACAATGAGCAGTTCTTC
>TRBV9|16|-|-|TRBJ2-7
CASSGHVRVPSYEQYF
TGTGCCAGCAGCGGGCACGTCAGGGTCCCCTCCTACGAGCAGTACTTC
>TRBV27|15|-|-|TRBJ2-7
CASSPPSGHSYEQYF
TGTGCCAGCAGTCCCCCCAGCGGGCACTCCTACGAGCAGTACTTC
>TRBV27|15|TRBD1|-|TRBJ2-7
CASSLTGQLIYEQYF
TGTGCCAGTAGCTTAACGGGACAGCTAATCTACGAGCAGTACTTC
>TRBV3-1|11|-|-|TRBJ1-1
CASSHTTEAFF
TGTGCCAGCAGCCATACGACTGAAGCTTTCTTT
>TRBV28|15|TRBD1|-|TRBJ2-1
CASSPGTGEYGEQFF
TGTGCCAGCAGTCCAGGGACAGGGGAATATGGTGAGCAGTTCTTC
>TRBV12-3/TRBV12-4|15|-|-|TRBJ1-5
CASSSEVRSNQPQHF
TGTGCCAGCAGTTCGGAGGTGAGGTCCAATCAGCCCCAGCATTTT
>TRBV7-2|14|-|-|TRBJ2-5
CASAKSGLQETQYF
TGTGCCAGCGCTAAGTCTGGGCTCCAAGAGACCCAGTACTTC
>TRBV7-9|12|-|-|TRBJ2-7
CASSLGFYEQYF
TGTGCCAGCAGCTTGGGTTTCTACGAGCAGTACTTC
>TRBV27|15|TRBD2|few|TRBJ2-3
CASSLSSGSTDTQYF
TGTGCCAGCAGTTTATCAAGCGGGAGTACAGATACGCAGTATTTT
>TRBV25-1|13|-|-|TRBJ2-5
CASPWRKGGTQYF
TGTGCCAGCCCATGGAGGAAAGGGGGGACCCAGTACTTC
>TRBV6-2/TRBV6-3|17|-|-|TRBJ1-6
CASSYSILSSYNSPLHF
TGTGCCAGCAGTTACTCGATTCTGAGCTCCTATAATTCACCCCTCCACTTT
>TRBV9|17|TRBD1|-|TRBJ2-1
CASSVPTGGLPDDEQFF
TGTGCCAGCAGCGTCCCTACAGGGGGCTTACCCGACGATGAGCAGTTCTTC
>TRBV3-1|15|-|-|TRBJ2-1
CASSQDRGLYNEQFF
TGTGCCAGCAGCCAAGACCGAGGCCTCTACAATGAGCAGTTCTTC
>TRBV2|15|TRBD1|-|TRBJ2-3
CASNPLGQPTDTQYF
TGTGCCAGCAACCCGTTGGGACAGCCCACAGATACGCAGTATTTT
>TRBV6-1|14|-|-|TRBJ1-3
CASSEVSFGNTIYF
TGTGCCAGCAGTGAAGTATCATTTGGAAACACCATATATTTT
>TRBV20-1|18|TRBD2|-|TRBJ2-1
CSARDSASGPSLYNEQFF
TGCAGTGCTAGAGATTCGGCTAGCGGGCCCTCTTTATACAATGAGCAGTTCTTC
>TRBV14|16|-|-|TRBJ2-2
CASSQGSGAGTGELFF
TGTGCCAGCAGCCAAGGTAGCGGAGCTGGCACCGGGGAGCTGTTTTTT
>TRBV19|17|TRBD1|-|TRBJ1-1
CASSITGGVYVNTEAFF
TGTGCCAGTAGTATCACAGGGGGCGTCTATGTGAACACTGAAGCTTTCTTT
>TRBV20-1|18|TRBD1|-|TRBJ2-3
CSAPIVPGQGRLTDTQYF
TGCAGTGCTCCTATTGTCCCGGGACAGGGGAGGCTCACAGATACGCAGTATTTT
>TRBV6-2/TRBV6-3|14|-|-|TRBJ2-1
CATWRGGGLNEQFF
TGTGCCACCTGGCGGGGCGGGGGCCTCAATGAGCAGTTCTTC
>TRBV7-9|16|-|once|TRBJ2-7
CASSFDLGQLSYEQYF
TGTGCCAGCAGCTTTGACCTGGGCCAGCTCTCGTACGAGCAGTACTTC
>TRBV27|14|-|-|TRBJ2-5
CASSLRGVGETQYF
TGTGCCAGCAGTTTAAGGGGAGTGGGCGAGACCCAGTACTTC
>TRBV5-1|15|-|-|TRBJ2-7
CASSFSAGAPYEQYF
TGCGCCAGCAGCTTTAGCGCGGGGGCCCCCTACGAGCAGTACTTC
>TRBV5-1|14|-|-|TRBJ2-7
CASSLVGTVDEQYF
TGCGCCAGCAGCTTGGTCGGCACTGTCGACGAGCAGTACTTC
>TRBV11-1|16|TRBD2|-|TRBJ2-3
CASSQGASGHTDTQYF
TGTGCCAGCAGCCAAGGGGCTAGCGGCCACACAGATACGCAGTATTTT
>TRBV4-3|16|-|-|TRBJ2-1
CASSPSPGTTSNEQFF
TGCGCCAGCAGCCCAAGCCCCGGGACAACATCAAATGAGCAGTTCTTC
>TRBV30|15|TRBD1|once|TRBJ1-4
CAWTFRDRADEKLFF
TGTGCCTGGACCTTTAGGGACAGGGCTGATGAAAAACTGTTTTTT
>TRBV2|12|-|-|TRBJ2-1
CASSDQGNEQFF
TGTGCCAGCAGTGATCAGGGTAATGAGCAGTTCTTC
>TRBV7-8|13|-|-|TRBJ1-1
CASSPLPGTEAFF
TGTGCCAGCAGCCCCCTACCTGGCACTGAAGCTTTCTTT
>TRBV27|15|-|-|TRBJ2-3
CASSLSGTSTDTQYF
TGTGCCAGCAGTTTATCGGGCACCAGCACAGATACGCAGTATTTT
>TRBV7-9|16|-|-|TRBJ2-1
CASSRRPSRKDNEQFF
TGTGCCAGCAGCCGACGGCCGTCTAGGAAAGACAATGAGCAGTTCTTC
>TRBV28|16|TRBD2|-|TRBJ2-1
CASSLSLSGDNNEQFF
TGTGCCAGCAGTTTATCACTTAGCGGGGACAACAATGAGCAGTTCTTC
>TRBV4-2|16|TRBD1|-|TRBJ1-5
CASSQGRQGARQPQHF
TGTGCCAGCAGCCAAGGGAGACAGGGGGCACGGCAGCCCCAGCATTTT
>TRBV7-2|16|-|-|TRBJ1-1
CASSLRDIKMNTEAFF
TGTGCCAGCAGCTTAAGGGACATTAAAATGAACACTGAAGCTTTCTTT
>TRBV4-3|20|-|-|TRBJ2-3
CASSQDSTGYNRLSTDTQYF
TGCGCCAGCAGCCAAGATTCCACCGGATATAACCGACTAAGCACAGATACGCAGTATTTT
>TRBV5-6|15|-|-|TRBJ2-1
CASSLGTDAYNEQFF
TGTGCCAGCAGCTTGGGGACAGACGCCTACAATGAGCAGTTCTTC
>TRBV19|17|-|-|TRBJ2-5
CASSIGLPGVRQETQYF
TGTGCCAGTAGTATCGGACTACCAGGGGTGCGACAAGAGACCCAGTACTTC
>TRBV7-9|15|-|once|TRBJ1-6
CASSRRAGSDSPLHF
TGTGCCAGCAGCCGACGTGCGGGGTCAGATTCACCCCTCCACTTT
>TRBV24-1|16|-|-|TRBJ2-3
CATSDPEPPEADTQYF
TGTGCCACCAGTGATCCGGAGCCCCCCGAGGCGGATACGCAGTATTTT
>TRBV12-3/TRBV12-4|14|-|-|TRBJ2-7
CASTLDSNSYEQYF
TGTGCCAGCACCCTGGACTCAAACTCCTACGAGCAGTACTTC
>TRBV4-3|15|TRBD2|-|TRBJ2-7
CASSQGGGLSYEQYF
TGCGCCAGCAGCCAAGGCGGGGGGCTTTCCTACGAGCAGTACTTC
>TRBV30|14|TRBD2|-|TRBJ2-3
CAWTIAGGPDTQYF
TGTGCCTGGACAATAGCGGGGGGGCCAGATACGCAGTATTTT
>TRBV7-9|16|-|-|TRBJ2-4
CANTFWGNKAGHIQYF
TGTGCCAACACCTTTTGGGGGAACAAGGCGGGTCACATTCAGTACTTC
>TRBV10-3|15|-|-|TRBJ2-1
CAISPTGGSYNEQFF
TGTGCCATCAGTCCGACAGGCGGGTCCTACAATGAGCAGTTCTTC
>TRBV29-1|13|TRBD2|-|TRBJ2-3
CSVVRGSGDTQYF
TGCAGCGTTGTACGCGGGAGTGGAGATACGCAGTATTTT
>TRBV6-2/TRBV6-3|16|TRBD1|-|TRBJ2-7
CASSLEDRGFVYEQYF
TGTGCCAGCAGTTTGGAGGACAGGGGGTTCGTCTACGAGCAGTACTTC